This TCR beta chain was sequenced during a study of T cells after somatic rescue of genetic block. Clones were read by immunoSEQ multiplex PCR, and TCRdb kept only the in-frame ones, dropping some. The repertoire holds 65,000 to 70,000 clones, with about 91% as singletons. Germline V lookup: CDR1 SEHNR, CDR2 FQNEAQ (reference sequence). Trimming took off 1 base at V and 4 bases at J, with 13 bases between the two ends. This CDR3 is built from 15 residues. This rearrangement joins TRBV7-9 to TRBJ2-5; D possibly uses TRBD1 or TRBD2 (6 bases each). The sequencing input was peripheral blood mononuclear cells (PBMCs). The source of this sequence is a middle-aged man. This chain's CDR3 is CASSLVTGAGETQYF. In DNA, the CDR3 is TGTGCCAGCAGCTTAGTTACGGGGGCGGGAGAGACCCAGTACTTC.